Each of the 27 T cell receptor beta chains below was sequenced from the same sample in a study of T cell responses to AZD1222 COVID-19 vaccine. Method: immunoSEQ multiplex PCR; TCRdb's copy keeps in-frame clones and lacks some. The table lists about 96,000 clones, about 93% of them singletons. This sample comprised peripheral blood, obtained on day 0 of MenACWY control vaccination. The receptor source for this set is an adult in good health.

The chain is built from TRBV6-2 or TRBV6-3 and TRBJ1-2; weak D call: TRBD1 (6 bases). Trimming left V 6 bases short and J 8 bases short, with 19 bases between. Germline V gene data show CDR1 as MNHEY and CDR2 as SVGEGT. The length of the CDR3 is 14 residues. The CDR3 loop is CASSPQGPEAGYTF. CDR3 in DNA: TGTGCCAGCAGCCCACAGGGCCCCGAGGCGGGCTACACCTTC.

The rearrangement links TRBV10-3 to TRBJ2-1; 9 nucleotides agree with TRBD2. Germline V lookup: CDR1 ENHRY, CDR2 SYGVKD. The CDR3 has 14 amino acids. After removal of 8 bases from V and 12 bases from J, the junction contained 14 bases not matched to a gene. CDR3 region: CAIEDPRGGAGQFF. The CDR3 coding sequence is TGTGCCATCGAAGATCCGCGGGGGGGCGCGGGGCAGTTCTTC.

V is TRBV2 and J is TRBJ2-3; D ambiguous. V was cut by 6 bases and J by 2 bases, with 6 bases left in between. CDR1 is SNHLY and CDR2 is FYNNEI in the germline V gene. The CDR3 covers 12 residues. The CDR3 DNA sequence: TGTGCCAGCAGGCCTCACACAGATACGCAGTATTTT. Translating it yields CASRPHTDTQYF.

V gene TRBV11-2 combines with J gene TRBJ1-4, with D perhaps matching TRBD1 (6 bases). V lost 5 bases and J lost 8, with 21 bases in between. Germline lookup yields CDR1 SGHAT and CDR2 FQNNGV. This CDR3 comprises 16 residues. The DNA for the CDR3 is TGTGCCAGCAGCCCCCAACCCGGGGGGCACGGGGAAAAACTGTTTTTT. Translated, it gives CASSPQPGGHGEKLFF.

This clone was counted between two and nine times. The chain employs TRBV3-1 (or the pseudogene TRBV3-2) and TRBJ2-2; D is unclear. The CDR3 consists of 13 residues. The germline V gene has CDR1 LGHDT and CDR2 YNNKEL (reference sequence). Trimming shortened V by 4 bases and J by 3 bases, and 6 bases separated the two germline ends. The CDR3 nucleotides are TGTGCCAGCAGCCCCCTTTACACCGGGGAGCTGTTTTTT. This gives the protein CASSPLYTGELFF.

This clone was seen just once. The chain joins TRBV11-3 to TRBJ1-1, with 8 bases that match TRBD1. The CDR3 has 14 amino acids. The V and J ends lost 3 bases and 13 bases, in that order; junction bases with no gene match: 13. Germline CDR1 is SGHNT and CDR2 is YENEEA. Here the CDR3 DNA reads TGTGCCAGCAGCTTGGGCGGACAGGGCCGAGGTATTTTCTTT. This sequence encodes CASSLGGQGRGIFF.

The chain uses TRBV28 and TRBJ2-1; D is uncertain. V shed 3 bases and J shed 7 bases, with 7 bases lying between them. The CDR3 runs 12 residues. Germline V CDR1 and CDR2: MDHEN, SYDVKM. This CDR3 reads CASSLTDNEQFF. The DNA for the CDR3 is TGTGCCAGCAGTTTGACGGATAATGAGCAGTTCTTC.

V and J are TRBV12-3 or TRBV12-4 and TRBJ2-2, with TRBD2 as a possible D gene (5 bases). The CDR3 sequence is 13 residues long. Trimming shortened V by 5 bases and J by 4 bases, and 8 bases separated the two germline ends. CDR3 bases: TGTGCCAGCAGTGTAGGGAGCACCGGGGAGCTGTTTTTT. Translated, it gives CASSVGSTGELFF.

V is TRBV19 and J is TRBJ1-2, with D unresolved. The length of the CDR3 is 16 residues. V dropped 4 bases and J dropped 2 bases, with 17 bases sitting between them. CDR1 and CDR2 from the germline V gene are LNHDA and SQIVND (reference sequence). The CDR3 DNA reads as TGTGCCAGTAGTACCAATATGCCGGGTTTGAACTATGGCTACACCTTC. Its translation: CASSTNMPGLNYGYTF.

The chain carries TRBV27 and TRBJ1-2, with D perhaps matching TRBD1 (6 bases). This CDR3 region has 13 residues. V lost 0 bases and J lost 8, with 10 bases in between. Germline CDR1 reads MNHEY; CDR2 reads SMNVEV (reference sequence). The CDR3 bases are TGTGCCAGCAGTTTATCGGCAGGACAGGGCTACACCTTC. Translating it yields CASSLSAGQGYTF.

This chain joins TRBV6-4 and TRBJ2-1; D possibly corresponds to TRBD1 (6 bases). The CDR3 sequence is 14 residues long. The germline V and J ends were trimmed by 6 bases and 7 bases, with 16 bases remaining between them. Germline CDR1 is MRHNA and CDR2 is SNTAGT. In nucleotides, the CDR3 is TGTGCCAGCAGGCCTCAACAGGGTCTGAATGAGCAGTTCTTC. Its protein product is CASRPQQGLNEQFF.

The chain has TRBV6-2 or TRBV6-3 and TRBJ1-2; 7 bases align to TRBD1. CDR3 length: 13 amino acids. V trimming: 2 bases; J trimming: 5 bases; junction bases outside the gene matches: 2. Germline loops: CDR1 MNHEY, CDR2 SVGEGT. The CDR3 region is CASSYGRGYGYTF. In DNA form, the CDR3 reads TGTGCCAGCAGTTACGGCAGGGGGTATGGCTACACCTTC.

DNA for the CDR3: TGTGCCAGCAGTTTAGAGGGTAGACTAGCGGGAGGAGAGACCCAGTACTTC. This gives the protein CASSLEGRLAGGETQYF. The chain recombines TRBV27 with TRBJ2-5; TRBD2 aligns across 13 bases. The V and J ends lost 2 bases and 4 bases, in that order; junction bases with no gene match: 7. The CDR3 loop spans 17 amino acids. The V gene's germline CDR1 is MNHEY and CDR2 SMNVEV (reference sequence).

The chain uses TRBV5-1 and TRBJ2-6, with 8 bases identical to TRBD1. CDR3 length: 20 amino acids. Germline V CDR1 and CDR2: SGHRS, YFSETQ. V shed 1 base and J 3 bases; nucleotides not matched to a gene: 15. The CDR3 here is CASSLSFQGALRDGANVLTF. As DNA, the CDR3 is TGCGCCAGCAGCTTGAGTTTCCAGGGGGCACTTCGAGATGGGGCCAACGTCCTGACTTTC. The full variable domain, completed using reference TRBV5-1 and TRBJ2-6, is KAGVTQTPRYLIKTRGQQVTLSCSPISGHRSVSWYQQTPGQGLQFLFEYFSETQRNKGNFPGRFSGRQFSNSRSEMNVSTLELGDSALYLCASSLSFQGALRDGANVLTFGAGSRLTVL.

This clone was observed a few times. The junction and the germline gene differ at one end; a read error may be behind it. The V and J genes are TRBV11-2 and TRBJ2-7; 8 nucleotides match TRBD2. The CDR3 has 15 amino acids. Germline V CDR1 and CDR2: SGHAT, FQNNGV. CDR3 bases: TGTGCCAGCAGATTAGCGGGGTCGAGCTCCTACGAGCAGTACTTC. Translating it yields CASRLAGSSSYEQYF. Complete variable domain (other parts from reference TRBV11-2 and TRBJ2-7): EAGVAQSPRYKIIEKRQSVAFWCNPISGHATLYWYQQILGQGPKLLIQFQNNGVVDDSQLPKDRFSAERLKGVDSTLKIQPAKLEDSAVYLCASRLAGSSSYEQYFGPGTRLTVT.

The chain uses TRBV5-1 and TRBJ2-3, with 8 bases matching TRBD1. Per the germline V gene, CDR1 is SGHRS and CDR2 is YFSETQ. V gave up 2 bases and J gave up 6 bases; unmatched junction bases: 8. This CDR3 is 15 amino acids long. In nucleotides, the CDR3 is TGCGCCAGCAGCTTCGGACAGGGCCTTAGGGATACGCAGTATTTT. Translation: CASSFGQGLRDTQYF.

This sequence joins TRBV27 and TRBJ2-6, with TRBD1 identical over 8 bases. This CDR3 has 14 amino acids. The trim removed 7 bases at V and 12 bases at J, leaving 11 bases unmatched. Germline V gives CDR1 MNHEY, CDR2 SMNVEV (reference sequence). Here the CDR3 DNA reads TGTGCCAGCACCCTAACAGGGGGAACGGGCGTCCTGACTTTC. Its translation is CASTLTGGTGVLTF.

The chain joins TRBV6-5 to TRBJ1-3; TRBD1 is a possible D gene (5 bases). The germline V and J ends were trimmed by 3 bases and 8 bases, with 14 bases remaining between them. The CDR3 totals 14 residues. Looked up from germline, CDR1 is MNHEY and CDR2 is SVGAGI. CDR3 protein: CASSYDRSQDTIYF. The CDR3 DNA sequence: TGTGCCAGCAGTTATGACAGATCCCAGGACACCATATATTTT.

The rearrangement uses TRBV5-1 and TRBJ2-1, with D perhaps matching TRBD1 (6 bases). This CDR3 spans 16 amino acids. The V end was cut by 0 bases, the J end by 4 bases, with 14 bases between. CDR1 and CDR2 (germline): SGHRS, YFSETQ. The DNA for the CDR3 is TGCGCCAGCAGCTTGGCGGGGTTCCAGGGGTACAATGAGCAGTTCTTC. Its translation: CASSLAGFQGYNEQFF.

The chain carries TRBV4-2 and TRBJ2-1, with TRBD2 matching 9 bases. The CDR3 is 16 residues long. Germline CDR1 and CDR2: LGHNA and YNFKEQ. V gave up 0 bases and J gave up 9 bases; unmatched junction bases: 9. CDR3 coding DNA: TGTGCCAGCAGCCAAGAGGGGGCTAGCGGGGCCCCTGAGCAGTTCTTC. As protein: CASSQEGASGAPEQFF.

This chain connects TRBV10-2 to TRBJ1-2; a weak D match, TRBD1 (5 bases). This CDR3 spans 15 amino acids. V was shortened by 3 bases and J by 0 bases, with 11 bases between the two germline ends. Germline CDR1 WSHSY, CDR2 SAAADI. This chain's CDR3 is CASSDWAGSNYGYTF. DNA for the CDR3: TGCGCCAGCAGTGATTGGGCAGGGTCTAACTATGGCTACACCTTC.

The chain couples TRBV3-1 (or the pseudogene TRBV3-2) to TRBJ1-4; TRBD1 matches 7 bases. The germline V gene encodes CDR1 LGHDT and CDR2 YNNKEL (reference sequence). V shed 1 base and J 2 bases; nucleotides not matched to a gene: 10. This CDR3 contains 18 residues. CDR3 sequence reads: CASSQGVWRGLTNEKLFF. The CDR3 nucleotides read TGTGCCAGCAGCCAAGGGGTTTGGAGGGGGCTTACTAATGAAAAACTGTTTTTT.

The chain carries TRBV23-1 and TRBJ1-6, with 7 positions matching TRBD1. TRBV23-1 is an open reading frame, and its role is uncertain. V dropped 2 bases and J dropped 4; count of bases not matched to a gene: 11. This CDR3 has 18 amino acids. The CDR3 here is CASSQPPLQTGYNSPLHF. CDR3 in DNA: TGCGCCAGCAGTCAACCCCCCCTCCAGACAGGGTATAATTCACCCCTCCACTTT.

The chain combines TRBV3-1 (or the pseudogene TRBV3-2) with TRBJ1-5, with a weak D call TRBD1 (5 bases). The CDR3 extends over 16 amino acids. Germline lookup yields CDR1 LGHDT and CDR2 YNNKEL (reference sequence). The V end was cut by 4 bases, the J end by 0 bases, with 13 bases between. CDR3 sequence: CASSLGTAISNQPQHF. CDR3 in DNA: TGTGCCAGCAGCCTCGGGACGGCAATTAGCAATCAGCCCCAGCATTTT.

This clone was seen more than once but under ten times. The gene calls are TRBV28 and TRBJ2-3; D is unclear. Germline values: CDR1 MDHEN, CDR2 SYDVKM. This CDR3 has 13 amino acids. Trimming pared 5 bases from V and 8 bases from J, leaving 14 bases between. Here the CDR3 DNA reads TGTGCCAGCAGTCCGGTTAGCCCGGGTACGCAGTATTTT. Translation: CASSPVSPGTQYF.

The chain is built from TRBV6-1 and TRBJ1-2, with 7 bases fitting TRBD1. Germline CDR1 is MNHNS and CDR2 is SASEGT. Trimming cost V 2 bases and J 8 bases; bases outside gene matches: 14. The CDR3 consists of 16 residues. CDR3 residues: CASSELGQAHGGGYTF. The CDR3, as DNA: TGTGCCAGCAGTGAACTCGGACAGGCGCATGGAGGGGGCTACACCTTC.

The CDR3 loop reads CSVEGETGYGELFF. The CDR3 nucleotides are TGCAGCGTTGAAGGGGAGACAGGGTACGGGGAGCTGTTTTTT. This chain links TRBV29-1 with TRBJ2-2; 7 nucleotides agree with TRBD1. Germline-derived CDR1 and CDR2 are SQVTM and ANQGSEA. The CDR3 extends over 14 amino acids. The V and J ends lost 1 base and 7 bases, in that order; junction bases with no gene match: 6.